This T cell receptor beta chain was captured in a study of blood T cell repertoires in COVID-19. Germline V gene lookup returns CDR1 MNHNY and CDR2 SVGAGI (reference sequence). The CDR3 has 12 residues. Trimming left V 6 bases short and J 4 bases short, with 10 bases between. TCRdb's copy holds only in-frame clones and misses some; the assay was immunoSEQ multiplex PCR. The sample records just under 55,000 clones, over 90% being singletons. The sequence came from a man aged 50-59 years with acute or convalescent COVID-19. This chain connects TRBV6-6 to TRBJ2-7, with a possible D match to TRBD1 (5 bases). Material for sequencing was peripheral blood. CDR3 amino acids: CASSPTEYEQYF. CDR3 nucleotides: TGTGCCAGCAGCCCGACAGAATACGAGCAGTACTTC.